The clone carrying this T cell receptor beta chain occurred once. The protocol was immunoSEQ multiplex PCR, while the TCRdb copy is restricted to in-frame clones and leaves out a portion. This sample has some 2,400,000 clones, with around 95% found just once. This specimen comes from a study of shared clonotypes between healthy human individuals. The sequence derives from a man aged 18 to 29 in good health. The material sequenced was naive CD4+ T cells sorted from blood. Subset described: CD45RA+ positively selected.

CDR3 nucleotide sequence: TGTGCTAGTGGTTTTACGGGGACTAGCGGGAGGGCCAACACCGGGGAGCTGTTTTTT. Encoded protein: CASGFTGTSGRANTGELFF. The gene calls are TRBV12-5 and TRBJ2-2; the match to TRBD2 covers 16 bases. Germline V CDR1 and CDR2: LGHNT, FRNRAP. J gave up 2 bases and V 3 bases, and 6 bases lay outside the gene matches. This CDR3 spans 19 amino acids.